The 12 T cell receptor beta chains below were found in one sample sequenced in a study of T cells in Graves' hyperthyroidism and ophthalmopathy. The CDR3 regions of TCR beta were amplified from RNA transcripts. The TCR CDR3 first-round RT-PCR relied on the HTBI primer set. TCRdb fed the multiplex PCR reads into MiXCR, producing one record per CDR3 protein. This sample has about 510,000 distinct CDR3 sequences, with approximately 14% found just once. Sequencing was carried out using blood. All receptors come from a woman between 40 and 55 years old with Graves' hyperthyroidism.

This clonotype has ten or more counts. CDR3 nucleotides: TGTGCCAGCTCACCATCCACAACAGGGGTCGAGCAGTACTTC. The encoded protein is CASSPSTTGVEQYF. This rearrangement joins TRBV18 to TRBJ2-7, with TRBD1 identical over 7 bases. CDR1 is KGHSH, CDR2 LQKENI, per germline. J gave up 6 bases and V 2 bases, and 7 bases lay outside the gene matches. The CDR3 sequence is 14 residues long.

This clonotype was counted at least ten times. The CDR3 reads CASSIATGDSYEQYF. CDR3 bases: TGTGCCAGTAGTATAGCGACAGGGGACTCCTACGAGCAGTACTTC. J is TRBJ2-7 and V is TRBV19; TRBD1 agrees at 8 bases. This CDR3 region has 15 residues. V shed 1 base and J 0 bases; nucleotides not matched to a gene: 2. Germline V CDR1 and CDR2: LNHDA, SQIVND (reference sequence).

The J gene is TRBJ2-5, the V gene TRBV5-1, with 11 positions matching TRBD2. CDR1 and CDR2 (germline): SGHRS, YFSETQ. The CDR3 is 14 residues long. Trimming took 7 bases from V and 1 from J; bases not matched to a gene: 3. DNA for the CDR3: TGCGCCAGCCAAGGACTAGCGGGCCAAGAGACCCAGTACTTC. Translated, it gives CASQGLAGQETQYF.

In regard to this clonotype: This may come from a read error, since a much larger clone is one base off. This is likely a read error, given that the CDR3 carries no conserved phenylalanine or tryptophan at its end. This rearrangement joins TRBV14 to TRBJ2-3; 9 positions match TRBD1. The V and J ends lost 1 base and 5 bases, in that order; junction bases with no gene match: 7. Germline CDR1 reads SGHDN; CDR2 reads FVKESK. The CDR3 extends over 16 amino acids. CDR3 in amino acids: CASSQVYRGLGDTQYL. The CDR3 DNA follows: TGTGCCAGCAGCCAAGTCTACAGGGGGCTTGGAGATACGCAGTATCTT.

This clonotype appeared many times. The J gene is TRBJ2-3, the V gene TRBV20-1; 11 nucleotides match TRBD2. Germline CDR1 is DFQATT and CDR2 is SNEGSKA (reference sequence). Trimming took 5 bases from V and 4 from J; bases not matched to a gene: 11. The length of the CDR3 is 16 residues. CDR3 bases: TGCAGTGCTGGTGGTCTTCTAGCGGGAGGATCAGATACGCAGTATTTT. Translating gives CSAGGLLAGGSDTQYF.

This clonotype was seen at least ten times. The chain combines TRBV7-2 with TRBJ1-5; D ambiguous. Per germline, CDR1 SGHTA and CDR2 FQGNSA. This CDR3 is 13 amino acids long. V lost 5 bases and J lost 1, with 6 bases in between. In nucleotides, the CDR3 is TGTGCCAGCAGCCCCATCAGCAATCAGCCCCAGCATTTT. This encodes CASSPISNQPQHF.

This clonotype was observed a single time. A clone one base away is much larger, so this may be a read error. The missing conserved phenylalanine or tryptophan at the end of this CDR3 makes a read error likely. The chain employs TRBV18 and TRBJ2-7, with D unclear. The CDR3 is made up of 15 amino acids. From germline, CDR1 is KGHSH and CDR2 LQKENI. V was trimmed by 1 base and J by 1 base, leaving 11 bases between them. As DNA, the CDR3 is TGTGCCAGCTCACCACAAAGGACGGCGTCCTACGAGCAGTACTCC. Translation gives CASSPQRTASYEQYS.

This clonotype was picked up many times. The chain carries TRBV28 and TRBJ2-5; 10 bases align to TRBD2. In germline, CDR1 is MDHEN, CDR2 SYDVKM. Trimming took 3 bases from V and 2 from J; bases not matched to a gene: 3. This CDR3 region has 15 residues. The CDR3 region is CASSFPSGSQETQYF. The CDR3 nucleotides read TGTGCCAGCAGTTTCCCTAGCGGGAGTCAAGAGACCCAGTACTTC.

This clonotype was recorded at least ten times. CDR3 residues: CATSRGQGGTNTEAFF. CDR3 nucleotide sequence: TGTGCCACCAGCAGAGGACAGGGGGGGACGAACACTGAAGCTTTCTTT. The rearrangement uses TRBV15 and TRBJ1-1, with TRBD1 identical over 9 bases. The CDR3 has 16 amino acids. Germline V CDR1 and CDR2: LNHNV, YYDKDF (reference sequence). V was pared by 1 base and J by 1 base, with 4 bases of the junction left unmatched.

This clonotype has only a few counts. The CDR3 sequence: CASSQRGGSYEQYF. The CDR3 DNA is TGTGCCAGCAGCCAGCGGGGGGGGTCCTACGAGCAGTACTTC. This rearrangement joins TRBV7-2 to TRBJ2-7, with TRBD2 identical over 10 bases. The CDR3 extends over 14 amino acids. Trimming at V came to 5 bases and at J to 1 base, leaving 2 bases not matched to a gene. From germline, CDR1 is SGHTA and CDR2 FQGNSA.

With respect to this clonotype: An end of the junction differs from the germline gene, which may be a read error. This chain joins TRBV25-1 and TRBJ2-1; D might be TRBD1 (5 bases). The germline CDR1 and CDR2 sequences are MGHDK and SYGVNS. The CDR3 has 16 amino acids. The CDR3 DNA sequence: TGTGCCAGCGGTAAAGTTCGTCGGCAGGGCTACAATGAGCAGTTCTTT. Residues: CASGKVRRQGYNEQFF.

The rearrangement links TRBV29-1 to TRBJ1-1, with D uncertain. The CDR3 is 13 residues long. Trimming left V 1 base short and J 1 base short, with 7 bases between. Looked up from germline, CDR1 is SQVTM and CDR2 is ANQGSEA. CDR3 amino acids: CSVEGPSNTEAFF. The CDR3 coding sequence is TGCAGCGTTGAAGGCCCGTCGAACACTGAAGCTTTCTTT.